This TCR beta chain came from a study of neoadjuvant anti-PD-1 for oral cavity cancer. Study overall: Patients mostly received three to four biweekly nivolumab doses at 3 mg/kg before surgery. Non-progressing patients received a fourth nivolumab dose near day 43, then surgery on days 50-56.

Study-wide points: Treg/Th17 ratio rose with pretreatment blood and fell with post-treatment tumor TCRbeta clonality. Post-nivolumab, blood T cell clonality was significantly elevated in non-responders.

This clone was detected only a few times. What it binds is not known. Sequencing was performed with immunoSEQ multiplex PCR; in TCRdb, only in-frame clones are kept and a portion is missing. The sample has 15,000 or so clones; 60% to 70% are singletons. The CDR3 sequence is 14 residues long. Trimming took 6 bases from V and 5 from J; bases not matched to a gene: 4. Germline CDR1 reads MNHEY; CDR2 reads SVGAGI. V and J are TRBV6-5 and TRBJ2-1, with TRBD2 identical over 10 bases. This receptor was taken from a person aged 35 to 85 with oral cavity squamous cell carcinoma. Sequenced material: PBMCs, taken before nivolumab (anti-PD-1) treatment. The CDR3 region is CASSLAGVHNEQFF. DNA of the CDR3: TGTGCCAGCAGCCTAGCGGGGGTTCACAATGAGCAGTTCTTC.